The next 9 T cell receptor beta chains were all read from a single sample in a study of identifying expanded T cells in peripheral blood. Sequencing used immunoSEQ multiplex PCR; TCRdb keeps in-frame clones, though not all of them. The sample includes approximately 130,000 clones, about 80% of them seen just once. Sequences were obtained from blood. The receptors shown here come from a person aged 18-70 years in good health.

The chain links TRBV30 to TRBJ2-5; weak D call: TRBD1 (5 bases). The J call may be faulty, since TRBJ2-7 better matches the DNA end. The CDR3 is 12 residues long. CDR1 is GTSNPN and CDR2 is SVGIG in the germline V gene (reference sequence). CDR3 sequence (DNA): TGTGCCTGGGACAGTAATGCCTACGAGCAGTACTTC. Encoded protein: CAWDSNAYEQYF.

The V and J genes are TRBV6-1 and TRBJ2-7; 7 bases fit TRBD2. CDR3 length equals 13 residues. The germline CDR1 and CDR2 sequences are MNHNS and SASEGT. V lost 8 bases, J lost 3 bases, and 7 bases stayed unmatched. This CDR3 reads CASQAGGYYEQYF. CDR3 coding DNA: TGTGCCAGCCAAGCCGGGGGGTACTACGAGCAGTACTTC.

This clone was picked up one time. CDR3 amino acids: CASSLRVKTGELFF. The CDR3 nucleotides read TGCGCCAGCAGCTTGAGAGTCAAAACCGGGGAGCTGTTTTTT. The genes are TRBV5-1 and TRBJ2-2; D not resolved. CDR1 and CDR2 from the germline V gene are SGHRS and YFSETQ. The CDR3 has 14 residues. Trimming removed 1 base from V and 5 bases from J, with 9 bases in between. Full variable domain (remainder filled in from reference TRBV5-1 and TRBJ2-2): KAGVTQTPRYLIKTRGQQVTLSCSPISGHRSVSWYQQTPGQGLQFLFEYFSETQRNKGNFPGRFSGRQFSNSRSEMNVSTLELGDSALYLCASSLRVKTGELFFGEGSRLTVL.

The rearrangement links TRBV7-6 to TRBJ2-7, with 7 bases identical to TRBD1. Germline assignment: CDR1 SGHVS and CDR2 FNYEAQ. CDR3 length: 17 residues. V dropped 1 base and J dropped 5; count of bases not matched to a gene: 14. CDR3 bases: TGTGCCAGCAGCTTAGTCACAGGGGACCCCCGGGCGCACGAGCAGTACTTC. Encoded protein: CASSLVTGDPRAHEQYF.

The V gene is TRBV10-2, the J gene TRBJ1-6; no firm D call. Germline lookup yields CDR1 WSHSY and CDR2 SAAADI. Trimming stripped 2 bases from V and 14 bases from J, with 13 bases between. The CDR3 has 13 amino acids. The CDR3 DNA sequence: TGCGCCAGCAGTGAGGGTGGAGGGTTTACCCTCCACTTT. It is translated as CASSEGGGFTLHF.

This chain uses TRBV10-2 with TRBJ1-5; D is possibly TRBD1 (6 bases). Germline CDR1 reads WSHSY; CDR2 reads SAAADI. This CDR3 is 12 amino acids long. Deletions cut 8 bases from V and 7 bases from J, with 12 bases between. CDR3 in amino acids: CASQGLGQPQHF. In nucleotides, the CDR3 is TGCGCCAGCCAGGGGTTGGGGCAGCCCCAGCATTTT.

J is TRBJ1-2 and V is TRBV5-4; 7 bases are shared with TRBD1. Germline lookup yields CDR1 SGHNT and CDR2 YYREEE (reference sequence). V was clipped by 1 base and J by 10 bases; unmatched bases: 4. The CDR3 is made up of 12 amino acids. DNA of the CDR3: TGTGCCAGCAGCTTGAGGGACAGTATCTACACCTTC. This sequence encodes CASSLRDSIYTF.

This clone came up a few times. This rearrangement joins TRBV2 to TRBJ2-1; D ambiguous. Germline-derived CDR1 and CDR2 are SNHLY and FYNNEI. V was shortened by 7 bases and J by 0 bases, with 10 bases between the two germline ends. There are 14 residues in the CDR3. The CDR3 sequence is CASKPTDSYNEQFF. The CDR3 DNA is TGTGCCAGCAAACCCACAGACTCCTACAATGAGCAGTTCTTC. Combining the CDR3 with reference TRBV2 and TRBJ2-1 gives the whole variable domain EPEVTQTPSHQVTQMGQEVILRCVPISNHLYFYWYRQILGQKVEFLVSFYNNEISEKSEIFDDQFSVERPDGSNFTLKIRSTKLEDSAMYFCASKPTDSYNEQFFGPGTRLTVL.

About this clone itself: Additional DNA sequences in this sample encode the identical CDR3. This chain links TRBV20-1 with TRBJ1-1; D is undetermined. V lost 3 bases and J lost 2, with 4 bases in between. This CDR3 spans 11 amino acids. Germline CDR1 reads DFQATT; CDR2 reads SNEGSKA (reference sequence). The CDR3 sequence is CSARENTEAFF. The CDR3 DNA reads TGCAGTGCTAGGGAAAACACTGAAGCTTTCTTT.